A selection of T cell receptor beta chains follows, all from one sample in a study of blood T cell repertoires in COVID-19. Assay: immunoSEQ multiplex PCR; the TCRdb copy retains only in-frame clones and omits some. The sample includes a few hundred thousand clones, less than 90% of them seen just once. Sequencing input: peripheral blood. The receptors derive from a man in his sixties with acute or convalescent COVID-19. Each CDR3 is given with its conserved first and last residue. A D gene is named only where the DNA matches it firmly. Not all rows give a size; the values are once, few, many and, for expanded clones, a class.

J gene	D gene	V gene	clone size	CDR3 length	CDR3 protein	CDR3 DNA
TRBJ1-1	TRBD1	TRBV27	.	18	CASSLSGQGFRMNTEAFF	TGTGCCAGCAGTTTATCGGGACAGGGGTTTAGGATGAACACTGAAGCTTTCTTT
TRBJ2-7	.	TRBV19	.	14	CASSTAGTAGEQYF	TGTGCCAGTAGTACAGCCGGGACCGCGGGGGAGCAGTACTTC
TRBJ1-5	TRBD1	TRBV7-2	.	16	CASSLGQGVGNQPQHF	TGTGCCAGCAGCTTGGGGCAGGGGGTTGGGAATCAGCCCCAGCATTTT
TRBJ1-2	.	TRBV7-3	.	15	CASSHPGQGKGGYTF	TGTGCCAGCAGCCACCCCGGCCAGGGCAAAGGCGGCTACACCTTC
TRBJ2-2	TRBD2	TRBV7-6	.	18	CASSLDPASGRNTGELFF	TGTGCCAGCAGCTTAGATCCGGCTAGCGGGAGGAACACCGGGGAGCTGTTTTTT
TRBJ2-2	TRBD2	TRBV3-1/TRBV3-2	.	15	CASSRLAVNTGELFF	TGTGCCAGCAGCAGACTAGCGGTGAACACCGGGGAGCTGTTTTTT
TRBJ1-1	TRBD1	TRBV19	.	17	CASSIAWDRRVRTEAFF	TGTGCCAGTAGTATAGCTTGGGACAGGAGGGTTCGTACTGAAGCTTTCTTT
TRBJ2-7	TRBD2	TRBV5-1	.	13	CASSGGERYEQYF	TGCGCCAGCAGCGGGGGGGAAAGATACGAGCAGTACTTC
TRBJ1-4	.	TRBV27	.	14	CASSFDSRNEKLFF	TGTGCCAGCAGTTTTGACAGCAGAAATGAAAAACTGTTTTTT
TRBJ2-7	TRBD2	TRBV7-2	.	13	CASSYGTSGKQYF	TGTGCCAGCAGCTACGGGACTAGCGGGAAGCAGTACTTC
TRBJ2-5	TRBD2	TRBV7-2	.	16	CASSLKGSGGWETQYF	TGTGCCAGCAGCTTAAAGGGTAGCGGGGGGTGGGAGACCCAGTACTTC
TRBJ2-1	.	TRBV5-4	.	15	CASSLVSPRYNEQFF	TGTGCCAGCAGCTTAGTATCTCCGAGGTACAATGAGCAGTTCTTC
TRBJ2-2	TRBD2	TRBV7-3	.	16	CASSARTSVNTGELFF	TGTGCCAGCAGCGCCCGGACTAGCGTGAACACCGGGGAGCTGTTTTTT
TRBJ2-7	TRBD1	TRBV3-1/TRBV3-2	.	15	CASSRTGTGKHEQYF	TGTGCCAGCAGCCGAACCGGGACAGGTAAACACGAGCAGTACTTC
TRBJ2-5	.	TRBV28	few	16	CASSSSIFGGRETQYF	TGTGCCAGCAGCAGTTCTATTTTCGGAGGGCGAGAGACCCAGTACTTC
TRBJ2-7	TRBD1	TRBV7-9	.	13	CASSLATGSVEYF	TGTGCCAGCAGCTTAGCGACAGGGTCGGTAGAGTACTTC
TRBJ2-7	TRBD2	TRBV10-3	once	15	CAISDRSGPSYEQYF	TGTGCCATCAGTGACCGTAGCGGGCCCTCCTACGAGCAGTACTTC
TRBJ2-3	.	TRBV2	.	16	CASSEKNSILRNTQYF	TGTGCCAGCAGTGAAAAAAACAGCATTCTCAGGAATACGCAGTATTTT
TRBJ2-1	TRBD2	TRBV5-4	once	15	CASRAGTSGRNEQFF	TGTGCCAGCAGGGCCGGGACTAGCGGGAGAAATGAGCAGTTCTTC
TRBJ2-3	TRBD2	TRBV7-9	few	15	CASSPGLAETDTQYF	TGTGCCAGCAGCCCGGGACTAGCGGAGACAGATACGCAGTATTTT
TRBJ2-6	.	TRBV19	.	15	CASSAEHSGANVLTF	TGTGCCAGTAGCGCGGAACACTCTGGGGCCAACGTCCTGACTTTC
TRBJ1-1	.	TRBV7-3	.	16	CASSPHRGRVNTEAFF	TGTGCCAGCAGCCCCCACCGAGGGAGAGTGAACACTGAAGCTTTCTTT
TRBJ2-3	TRBD1	TRBV7-7	.	15	CASSLGDRVADTQYF	TGTGCTAGCAGCTTAGGGGACAGGGTGGCAGATACGCAGTATTTT
TRBJ1-2	.	TRBV28	.	14	CASSFQGTVYGYTF	TGTGCCAGCAGTTTTCAGGGGACGGTATACGGCTACACCTTC
TRBJ2-2	.	TRBV5-1	once	15	CASSLLAGSDGELFF	TGCGCCAGCAGCTTGCTGGCGGGGTCGGACGGGGAGCTGTTTTTT
TRBJ2-7	TRBD2	TRBV7-9	.	15	CASSRGLAVNYEQYF	TGTGCCAGCAGCCGCGGACTAGCGGTAAACTACGAGCAGTACTTC
TRBJ1-6	.	TRBV7-9	once	16	CASSLVEGPYNSPLHF	TGTGCCAGCAGCTTGGTTGAGGGTCCCTATAATTCACCCCTCCACTTT
TRBJ2-1	TRBD1	TRBV7-9	.	16	CASSLRGQSSYNEQFF	TGTGCCAGCAGCTTAAGGGGGCAGAGCTCCTACAATGAGCAGTTCTTC
TRBJ1-5	.	TRBV12-5	few	18	CASGSGQGTLLSNQPQHF	TGTGCTAGTGGTTCTGGGCAGGGGACCCTTTTGAGCAATCAGCCCCAGCATTTT
TRBJ2-1	TRBD1	TRBV6-6	.	15	CASSSDRGAYNEQFF	TGTGCCAGCAGTTCTGACAGGGGGGCCTACAATGAGCAGTTCTTC
TRBJ1-2	.	TRBV5-1	.	12	CASSLTGYGYTF	TGCGCCAGCAGCTTGACAGGGTATGGCTACACCTTC
TRBJ2-7	TRBD1	TRBV18	.	14	CASSGGQAFYEQYF	TGTGCCAGCTCAGGGGGACAGGCTTTCTACGAGCAGTACTTC
TRBJ1-3	.	TRBV5-1	.	13	CASSLAAGNTIYF	TGCGCCAGCAGCTTGGCAGCTGGAAACACCATATATTTT
TRBJ2-3	.	TRBV5-1	.	13	CASSEPQGWTQYF	TGCGCCAGCAGCGAACCACAGGGCTGGACGCAGTATTTT
TRBJ1-1	.	TRBV7-9	.	17	CASSLGLGGEMNTEAFF	TGTGCCAGCAGCTTAGGTTTAGGGGGGGAGATGAACACTGAAGCTTTCTTT
TRBJ2-2	.	TRBV3-1/TRBV3-2	few	16	CASTPEDGRNTGELFF	TGTGCCAGCACCCCAGAAGATGGGAGGAACACCGGGGAGCTGTTTTTT
TRBJ1-4	.	TRBV11-2	.	13	CASSGGLDEKLFF	TGTGCCAGCAGTGGCGGGCTGGACGAAAAACTGTTTTTT
TRBJ2-6	TRBD1	TRBV6-5	.	16	CASSSPGRGHPNVLTF	TGTGCCAGCAGTTCCCCGGGAAGGGGGCACCCCAACGTCCTGACTTTC
TRBJ2-1	TRBD2	TRBV27	few	19	CASSSRTSGTSGGKGEQFF	TGTGCCAGCAGTTCCCGGACTTCCGGGACTAGCGGGGGCAAGGGGGAGCAGTTCTTC
TRBJ2-2	.	TRBV12-5	.	16	CASGLRVSSNTGELFF	TGTGCTAGTGGTTTGCGGGTCTCCTCGAACACCGGGGAGCTGTTTTTT